One sample yielded the 25 T cell receptor beta chains listed below, sequenced in a study of blood T cells in healthy people across ages. A second PCR of roughly 7 to 11 cycles used a sample-barcoded 5' primer and a J-beta primer mix. TCRdb passed the 5' RACE reads through MiXCR, listing each CDR3 protein once. The sample yields 590,000 or so distinct CDR3 sequences, approximately 30% seen once. The sequencing input was blood. Source of these receptors: a woman older than 75 in good health.

Notes on this clonotype: A read error may explain this, as a much larger clone is one base away. The chain is built from TRBV20-1 and TRBJ2-3; TRBD2 agrees at 10 bases. The CDR3 spans 15 residues. Germline lookup yields CDR1 DFQATT and CDR2 SNEGSKA (reference sequence). The CDR3 DNA follows: TGCAGTCCCTTGGGGAGGACTAGCGGAGGAGATATGCAGTATTTT. This translates into CSPLGRTSGGDMQYF.

A few counts support this clonotype. The CDR3 sequence is CAGRQGPPNTEAFF. In DNA, the CDR3 is TGTGCCGGCCGACAGGGGCCTCCGAACACTGAAGCTTTCTTT. This chain uses TRBV6-6 with TRBJ1-1; TRBD1 aligns across 8 bases. The CDR3 runs to 14 residues. CDR1 and CDR2 (germline): MNHNY, SVGAGI (reference sequence). V shed 11 bases, J shed 1 base, and the junction held 9 bases outside the gene matches.

This sequence joins TRBV10-3 and TRBJ2-2; D possibly corresponds to TRBD1 (5 bases). The CDR3 loop spans 15 amino acids. With 8 bases removed from V and 3 bases from J, the gap between germline ends came to 16 bases. Germline V CDR1 and CDR2: ENHRY, SYGVKD. The CDR3 nucleotides are TGTGCCATCTCTTCAGGGTTTAGTTACACCGGGGAGCTGTTTTTT. This gives the protein CAISSGFSYTGELFF.

The V call is TRBV7-2, the J call TRBJ2-3; perhaps TRBD2 as D (5 bases). CDR1 and CDR2 (germline): SGHTA, FQGNSA. The CDR3 spans 15 residues. The V and J ends lost 4 bases and 2 bases respectively, with 13 bases between them. CDR3 sequence reads: CASSSLGDTTDTQYF. The CDR3 region has the DNA TGTGCCAGCAGCTCCCTGGGAGATACCACAGATACGCAGTATTTT.

This CDR3 is CASSTQGGENSGQFF. DNA of the CDR3: TGTGCCAGCAGCACCCAGGGGGGGGAAAACAGTGGGCAGTTCTTC. The chain recombines TRBV7-2 with TRBJ2-1, with D perhaps being TRBD1 or TRBD2 (7 bases each). Looked up from germline, CDR1 is SGHTA and CDR2 is FQGNSA. The V end lost 5 bases, the J end lost 12 bases, and 23 bases lay between the germline ends. The CDR3 extends over 15 amino acids.

The V gene is TRBV9, the J gene TRBJ2-5; perhaps TRBD2 as D (6 bases). V dropped 4 bases and J dropped 4 bases, with 17 bases sitting between them. The CDR3 is 15 residues long. Germline-derived CDR1 and CDR2 are SGDLS and YYNGEE. CDR3 residues: CASSPGSGKVETQYF. In DNA form, the CDR3 reads TGTGCCAGCAGCCCCGGTAGCGGAAAAGTAGAGACCCAGTACTTC.

This clonotype was detected ten times or more. The chain is built from TRBV4-2 and TRBJ2-5; D gene uncertain. CDR3 length: 13 amino acids. The V end was cut by 0 bases, the J end by 6 bases, with 8 bases between. Germline CDR1 LGHNA, CDR2 YNFKEQ. CDR3 coding DNA: TGTGCCAGCAGCCAAGATCTTCGAAAGACCCAGTACTTC. It translates to CASSQDLRKTQYF.

This clonotype was counted many times. This may be a read error, as it is one base from a much larger clone. This sequence joins TRBV27 and TRBJ2-7, with 11 bases lining up with TRBD1. The CDR3 extends over 16 amino acids. Germline lookup yields CDR1 MNHEY and CDR2 SMNVEV (reference sequence). V lost 2 bases and J lost 5; bases outside the gene matches: 8. The CDR3 sequence is CASSLLWTGGGNEQYF. CDR3 coding DNA: TGTGCCAGCAGTTTACTGTGGACAGGGGGCGGGAACGAGCAGTACTTC.

This chain connects TRBV7-9 to TRBJ2-5; D perhaps matches TRBD1 (6 bases). The CDR3 consists of 14 residues. V was cut by 3 bases and J by 7 bases, with 15 bases left in between. In germline, CDR1 is SEHNR, CDR2 FQNEAQ (reference sequence). The DNA of the CDR3 is TGTGCCAGCAGCTTTCAGGGGCAGGGCGGGACCCAGTACTTC. Translated, it gives CASSFQGQGGTQYF.

In its sample, this clonotype was seen many times. The chain uses TRBV19 and TRBJ2-3, with D unresolved. The germline V gene encodes CDR1 LNHDA and CDR2 SQIVND (reference sequence). The CDR3 covers 15 residues. Trimming removed 6 bases from V and 0 bases from J, with 13 bases in between. The CDR3, as DNA: TGTGCCAGTAGGCTGACTTCCTCTAGCACAGATACGCAGTATTTT. Translating gives CASRLTSSSTDTQYF.

To note about this clonotype: A single base separates this from a much larger clone, so it may be a read error. V and J are TRBV14 and TRBJ2-7, with no clear D. The CDR3 length is 13 residues. Germline loops: CDR1 SGHDN, CDR2 FVKESK. Trimming took 3 bases from V and 3 from J, leaving 9 bases between them. DNA for the CDR3: TGTGCCAGCAGCCAGCCCCCCGGCTACGAGCAGTACTTC. Protein sequence: CASSQPPGYEQYF.

Concerning this clonotype itself: This could be a read error, since a much larger clone is one nucleotide away. The rearrangement joins TRBV7-2 to TRBJ2-7; 7 nucleotides agree with TRBD1. Looked up from germline, CDR1 is SGHTA and CDR2 is FQGNSA. The CDR3 loop spans 17 amino acids. Losses at the gene ends were 3 bases for V and 7 bases for J; bases not matched to a gene: 18. The CDR3 protein is CASSFTGVRLSRNEQYF. The CDR3 DNA sequence: TGTGCCAGCAGCTTTACAGGGGTACGGTTATCTAGGAATGAGCAGTACTTC.

This chain uses TRBV7-2 with TRBJ2-5; TRBD1 aligns across 10 bases. CDR1 is SGHTA and CDR2 is FQGNSA in the germline V gene. Unmatched junction bases numbered 20, after V lost 5 bases and J lost 11 bases. The CDR3 length is 17 residues. CDR3 in amino acids: CASSQGTGAGSYNEQYF. The CDR3 coding sequence is TGTGCCAGCAGCCAAGGGACAGGGGCGGGCTCCTACAATGAGCAGTACTTC.

To note about this clonotype: A much larger clone lies one base from this, so it may be a read error. This CDR3 reads CASSYSGGLALAYIEQFF. As DNA, the CDR3 is TGTGCCAGCAGTTACTCCGGGGGACTAGCCCTAGCTTACATTGAGCAGTTCTTC. The V gene is TRBV6-5, the J gene TRBJ2-1, with 9 bases lining up with TRBD2. Germline-derived CDR1 and CDR2 are MNHEY and SVGAGI. The CDR3 contains 18 residues.

This clonotype was detected many times. The chain joins TRBV24-1 to TRBJ2-1, with 11 bases identical to TRBD2. J lost 8 bases, V lost 2 bases, and 10 bases had no gene match. CDR3 length: 17 residues. Germline V gene sequence: CDR1 KGHDR, CDR2 SFDVKD. The DNA of the CDR3 is TGTGCCACCAGTGATTCTTTAGCGGGGGGGCCCTTGGATGAGCAGTTCTTC. Translating gives CATSDSLAGGPLDEQFF.

Many counts were recorded for this clonotype. The genes are TRBV5-1 and TRBJ1-6; D is possibly TRBD1 (5 bases). CDR3 length: 15 amino acids. V shed 0 bases and J shed 7 bases, with 11 bases lying between them. CDR1 and CDR2 (germline): SGHRS, YFSETQ. CDR3 nucleotides: TGCGCCAGCAGCTTGGAGGGACCGTTAAATTCACCCCTCCACTTT. Its translation is CASSLEGPLNSPLHF.

The chain carries TRBV27 and TRBJ1-1; D is unresolved. The ends were cut back, 2 bases at V and 4 bases at J, with 8 bases in the middle. The CDR3 has 13 amino acids. Germline V gene data show CDR1 as MNHEY and CDR2 as SMNVEV (reference sequence). The CDR3: CASSLGRFTEAFF. In nucleotides, the CDR3 is TGTGCCAGCAGTTTAGGCAGGTTCACTGAAGCTTTCTTT.

This chain links TRBV12-5 with TRBJ2-5; 9 bases are a match to TRBD1. The J call may not be correct, given that the DNA end is closer to TRBJ2-7. The germline V gene encodes CDR1 LGHNT and CDR2 FRNRAP. The CDR3 spans 17 residues. CDR3 nucleotide sequence: TGTGCTAGTGGTCCCAAAATAAACCGGGACAGGGCCAACGAGCAGTACTTC. Its translation: CASGPKINRDRANEQYF.

This clonotype occurred once. A much larger clone sits a single nucleotide away, making a read error possible. The rearrangement links TRBV20-1 to TRBJ2-5; the D gene is possibly TRBD2 (5 bases). V lost 1 base to trimming and J lost 1 base, with 13 bases between them. CDR1 DFQATT and CDR2 SNEGSKA come from the germline V gene (reference sequence). This CDR3 has 15 residues. The CDR3 nucleotides read TGCAGTGCTAGAGGTCCTAGCTGGGGCCAAGAGACCCAGTACTTC. Translated, it gives CSARGPSWGQETQYF.

This clonotype was picked up many times. The rearrangement joins TRBV5-1 to TRBJ2-5; D might be TRBD2 (7 bases). Germline V gene data show CDR1 as SGHRS and CDR2 as YFSETQ. Trimming stripped 0 bases from V and 13 bases from J, with 19 bases between. CDR3 length equals 14 residues. The CDR3 region has the DNA TGCGCCAGCAGCTTGGATGGGGGGGCCTCTTTTCCGTACTTC. This codes for CASSLDGGASFPYF.

The genes are TRBV3-1 and TRBJ1-5; D unclear. CDR1 and CDR2 (germline): LGHDT, YNNKEL (reference sequence). V lost 4 bases and J 1 base, leaving 14 bases between the germline ends. The length of the CDR3 is 16 residues. The CDR3 sequence: CASSLGPNGSNQPQHF. CDR3 bases: TGTGCCAGCAGCCTTGGGCCGAACGGAAGCAATCAGCCCCAGCATTTT.

In its sample, this clonotype was seen a few times. The chain recombines TRBV6-6 with TRBJ1-1; 7 bases line up with TRBD1. Trimming took 6 bases from V and 0 from J; bases not matched to a gene: 4. The germline V gene encodes CDR1 MNHNY and CDR2 SVGAGI (reference sequence). The CDR3 consists of 14 residues. CDR3 in DNA: TGTGCCAGCAGAACAGGGGAAATGAACACTGAAGCTTTCTTT. Its translation: CASRTGEMNTEAFF.

As concerns this clonotype: A much larger clone is a single base away; this may be a read error. The chain employs TRBV9 and TRBJ2-3, with 7 bases matching TRBD2. The CDR3 totals 15 residues. Germline V lookup: CDR1 SGDLS, CDR2 YYNGEE. V lost 6 bases, J lost 0 bases, and 7 bases stayed unmatched. CDR3 sequence reads: CASNASGASTDTQYF. CDR3 DNA: TGTGCCAGCAACGCGAGCGGGGCAAGCACAGATACGCAGTATTTT.

This clonotype was seen repeatedly, ten times or more. The chain employs TRBV28 and TRBJ2-7; no reliable D call. V lost 3 bases, J lost 3 bases, and 3 bases lay in between. In germline, CDR1 is MDHEN, CDR2 SYDVKM. This CDR3 is built from 11 residues. DNA of the CDR3: TGTGCCAGCAGTTTTATCTACGAGCAGTACTTC. It yields the protein CASSFIYEQYF. Looking up the rest from reference TRBV28 and TRBJ2-7 gives the full variable domain: DVKVTQSSRYLVKRTGEKVFLECVQDMDHENMFWYRQDPGLGLRLIYFSYDVKMKEKGDIPEGYSVSREKKERFSLILESASTNQTSMYLCASSFIYEQYFGPGTRLTVT.

This clonotype was counted at least ten times. The chain couples TRBV7-2 to TRBJ1-2; 9 bases align to TRBD1. Germline assignment: CDR1 SGHTA and CDR2 FQGNSA. This CDR3 contains 16 residues. With 4 bases clipped from V and 7 bases from J, the junction kept 13 bases outside the gene matches. This CDR3 reads CASSSRYRGRGTGYTF. In DNA form, the CDR3 reads TGTGCCAGCAGCTCTAGATACAGGGGGCGTGGGACTGGCTACACCTTC.